Shown below are 30 T cell receptor beta chains from a single sample sequenced in a study of CD8 T cells in Susac syndrome. Random hexamers were used to reverse transcribe an amount of roughly 0.5 to 1 ug RNA. TCRdb redid the calling of the immunoSEQ multiplex PCR reads with MiXCR, one entry per CDR3 protein. The table includes 200,000 to 250,000 distinct CDR3 sequences, 90% to 95% detected once. Sequenced sample: CD8+ T cells from PBMCs. These receptors were collected from a human donor with multiple sclerosis.

The V and J genes are TRBV4-3 and TRBJ1-1; no clear D gene. Trimming left V 0 bases short and J 1 base short, with 6 bases between. CDR1 LGHNA and CDR2 YSLEER come from the germline V gene. The CDR3 runs 14 residues. CDR3 sequence reads: CASSQDSSNTEAFF. CDR3 in DNA: TGCGCCAGCAGCCAAGACAGCTCGAACACTGAAGCTTTCTTT.

The chain is built from TRBV27 and TRBJ2-2, with D possibly being TRBD1 or TRBD2 (6 bases each). The CDR3 has 19 residues. Germline CDR1 and CDR2: MNHEY and SMNVEV (reference sequence). V dropped 5 bases and J dropped 6 bases, with 28 bases sitting between them. DNA of the CDR3: TGTGCCAGCAGTCCCTTACCGCCTCCCGTGGGGGGCCGAGCCGGGGAGCTGTTTTTT. It specifies CASSPLPPPVGGRAGELFF.

The rearrangement joins TRBV20-1 to TRBJ2-4; 8 nucleotides agree with TRBD2. The length of the CDR3 is 13 residues. After removal of 5 bases from V and 12 bases from J, the junction contained 12 bases not matched to a gene. CDR1 and CDR2 from the germline V gene are DFQATT and SNEGSKA (reference sequence). The CDR3 nucleotides are TGCAGTGCTGCCACCCTCGGGGGGGCCCGTCAGTACTTC. Its protein product is CSAATLGGARQYF.

The gene calls are TRBV2 and TRBJ2-2; 8 nucleotides agree with TRBD1. The CDR3 covers 16 residues. Germline V gives CDR1 SNHLY, CDR2 FYNNEI. J gave up 2 bases and V 6 bases, and 8 bases lay outside the gene matches. The DNA of the CDR3 is TGTGCCAGCAGGACAGGGGATTCTACCAACACCGGGGAGCTGTTTTTT. Its protein is CASRTGDSTNTGELFF.

The chain links TRBV24-1 to TRBJ1-2; the D gene is possibly TRBD1 (5 bases). Germline CDR1 is KGHDR and CDR2 is SFDVKD. The V end was cut by 2 bases, the J end by 8 bases, with 8 bases between. This CDR3 spans 12 amino acids. The CDR3 reads CATSDSRDGYTF. CDR3 sequence (DNA): TGTGCCACCAGTGATTCGAGGGACGGCTACACCTTC.

A single count supports this clonotype. The CDR3 loop reads CASAIAGAGNEQFF. The CDR3 DNA follows: TGTGCCAGCGCGATAGCGGGAGCGGGTAATGAGCAGTTCTTC. The rearrangement uses TRBV19 and TRBJ2-1, with TRBD2 identical over 9 bases. This CDR3 is 14 amino acids long. Trimming took 9 bases from V and 7 from J; bases not matched to a gene: 10. The germline CDR1 and CDR2 sequences are LNHDA and SQIVND (reference sequence).

This sequence joins TRBV4-3 and TRBJ1-1; 7 nucleotides match TRBD1. The CDR3 length is 15 residues. CDR1 is LGHNA, CDR2 YSLEER, per germline. V lost 4 bases, J lost 2 bases, and 7 bases stayed unmatched. CDR3 in DNA: TGCGCCAGCAGCCCCTGGGACAGCCAAAACACTGAAGCTTTCTTT. This sequence encodes CASSPWDSQNTEAFF.

Written as DNA, the CDR3 is TGTGCCAGCAGCCCCCTCTCGACAGGGGAGTACAATGAGCAGTTCTTC. Translating gives CASSPLSTGEYNEQFF. The chain joins TRBV6-6 to TRBJ2-1; 8 bases are shared with TRBD1. From germline, CDR1 is MNHNY and CDR2 SVGAGI (reference sequence). J gave up 4 bases and V 6 bases, and 11 bases lay outside the gene matches. The CDR3 totals 16 residues.

This chain joins TRBV20-1 and TRBJ2-3; D gene ambiguous. This CDR3 comprises 14 residues. V was pared by 6 bases and J by 3 bases, with 16 bases between. CDR1 is DFQATT and CDR2 is SNEGSKA in the germline V gene (reference sequence). The CDR3: CSATPGRRTDTQYF. Written as DNA, the CDR3 is TGCAGTGCAACCCCTGGTCGTCGGACAGATACGCAGTATTTT.

The chain has TRBV20-1 and TRBJ2-5; D is possibly TRBD2 (6 bases). Trimming cost V 6 bases and J 4 bases, with 21 bases left between them. CDR1 and CDR2 (germline): DFQATT, SNEGSKA (reference sequence). The CDR3 runs 15 residues. DNA of the CDR3: TGCAGTGCCCGAGGTCGGGGGTACGGGGGAGAGACCCAGTACTTC. As protein: CSARGRGYGGETQYF.

J is TRBJ1-2 and V is TRBV19; 7 positions agree with TRBD1. Germline V gene lookup returns CDR1 LNHDA and CDR2 SQIVND (reference sequence). V trimming: 5 bases; J trimming: 1 base; junction bases outside the gene matches: 4. This CDR3 has 14 residues. The chain's CDR3 is CASSDRDDNYGYTF. CDR3 sequence (DNA): TGTGCCAGTAGTGACAGGGACGATAACTATGGCTACACCTTC.

This clonotype occurred once. The chain recombines TRBV4-1 with TRBJ1-1; TRBD1 matches 7 bases. CDR3 size: 15 residues. Germline CDR1 MGHRA, CDR2 YSYEKL. The ends lost 3 bases at V and 0 bases at J; junction bases unmatched: 4. This CDR3 is CASSQGTDMNTEAFF. CDR3 in DNA: TGCGCCAGCAGCCAGGGGACAGACATGAACACTGAAGCTTTCTTT.

The genes are TRBV19 and TRBJ2-7; TRBD2 might be the D (7 bases). This CDR3 comprises 14 residues. The germline gives CDR1 LNHDA, CDR2 SQIVND (reference sequence). Trimming took off 5 bases at V and 0 bases at J, with 11 bases between the two ends. CDR3 coding DNA: TGTGCCAGTAGTTGGGGGGGCATCTCCTACGAGCAGTACTTC. Residues: CASSWGGISYEQYF.

The chain is built from TRBV11-2 and TRBJ1-1; possible D gene TRBD1, 5 bases. Germline V CDR1 and CDR2: SGHAT, FQNNGV. V was trimmed by 5 bases and J by 0 bases, leaving 16 bases between them. CDR3 size: 16 residues. CDR3 loop: CASSITGLGMNTEAFF. In DNA, the CDR3 is TGTGCCAGCAGCATTACAGGTCTTGGGATGAACACTGAAGCTTTCTTT.

V usage is TRBV3-1 and J usage is TRBJ1-4; 8 nucleotides align to TRBD1. The CDR3 covers 15 residues. J gave up 8 bases and V 6 bases, and 11 bases lay outside the gene matches. Looked up from germline, CDR1 is LGHDT and CDR2 is YNNKEL (reference sequence). The CDR3 DNA sequence: TGTGCCAGCAGTAAGATGACAGGGGCAAGAGAAAAACTGTTTTTT. Its translation: CASSKMTGAREKLFF.

This chain joins TRBV6-5 and TRBJ2-3; D remains unclear. Germline V gene data show CDR1 as MNHEY and CDR2 as SVGAGI. The V gene lost 2 bases and the J gene lost 0 bases, with 6 bases spanning the gap. The CDR3 loop spans 14 amino acids. The CDR3 loop is CASSYASSTDTQYF. CDR3 bases: TGTGCCAGCAGTTACGCGAGCAGCACAGATACGCAGTATTTT.

This rearrangement joins TRBV30 to TRBJ2-3; 13 bases are a match to TRBD2. The germline V gene encodes CDR1 GTSNPN and CDR2 SVGIG (reference sequence). This CDR3 has 16 residues. The J segment lost 6 bases and the V segment lost 1 base, leaving 7 bases of the junction unmatched. The CDR3 nucleotides are TGTGCCTGGAGTGGGGGACTAGCGGGATGGCGCGATACGCAGTATTTT. Its protein is CAWSGGLAGWRDTQYF. Using reference TRBV30 and TRBJ2-3 for the parts outside the CDR3, the full variable domain is SQTIHQWPATLVQPVGSPLSLECTVEGTSNPNLYWYRQAAGRGLQLLFYSVGIGQISSEVPQNLSASRPQDRQFILSSKKLLLSDSGFYLCAWSGGLAGWRDTQYFGPGTRLTVL.

The V gene is TRBV7-3, the J gene TRBJ2-4, with D possibly TRBD1 on 6 matching bases. Germline V gene data show CDR1 as SGHTA and CDR2 as FQGTGA. V lost 2 bases, J lost 8 bases, and 10 bases lay in between. There are 13 residues in the CDR3. This CDR3 is CASSLYRADIQYF. Here the CDR3 DNA reads TGTGCCAGCAGCTTATACAGGGCAGACATTCAGTACTTC.

As DNA, the CDR3 is TGTGCCAGCAGCTTGGAAGAGGACAGGTCGGTTGGGTACAATGAGCAGTTCTTC. This sequence encodes CASSLEEDRSVGYNEQFF. The chain employs TRBV5-5 and TRBJ2-1, with 7 bases identical to TRBD1. The CDR3 has 18 amino acids. V shed 0 bases, J shed 4 bases, and the junction held 13 bases outside the gene matches. Germline V gene lookup returns CDR1 SGHKS and CDR2 YYEKEE (reference sequence).

The gene calls are TRBV30 and TRBJ1-2, with 12 bases matching TRBD1. From germline, CDR1 is GTSNPN and CDR2 SVGIG (reference sequence). The CDR3 consists of 18 residues. Trimming took 6 bases from V and 4 from J; bases not matched to a gene: 18. As DNA, the CDR3 is TGTGCCTGCCACGCTAATCCGGGACAGGGGGCTGTGAGCTATGGCTACACCTTC. It yields the protein CACHANPGQGAVSYGYTF.

The chain carries TRBV28 and TRBJ2-3; D uncertain. V dropped 3 bases and J dropped 2 bases, with 12 bases sitting between them. CDR1 and CDR2 (germline): MDHEN, SYDVKM. There are 15 residues in the CDR3. CDR3 residues: CASSLVPSFTDTQYF. Here the CDR3 DNA reads TGTGCCAGCAGTTTGGTCCCCTCTTTCACAGATACGCAGTATTTT.

The chain joins TRBV5-4 to TRBJ1-2; tentatively, D is TRBD1 (5 bases). The CDR3 runs to 15 residues. V was clipped by 2 bases and J by 8 bases, with 19 bases between them. CDR1 is SGHNT and CDR2 is YYREEE in the germline V gene (reference sequence). In DNA, the CDR3 is TGTGCCAGCAGCTTCGGGGAGTACAGGACGCGGGGCTACACCTTC. Protein product: CASSFGEYRTRGYTF.

The chain uses TRBV3-1 and TRBJ2-1; 10 bases agree with TRBD2. V lost 3 bases, J lost 5 bases, and 10 bases stayed unmatched. The V gene's germline CDR1 is LGHDT and CDR2 YNNKEL (reference sequence). The CDR3 covers 17 residues. CDR3 sequence (DNA): TGTGCCAGCAGCCACGATGAGCCTAGCGGGAGAGACAATGAGCAGTTCTTC. This codes for CASSHDEPSGRDNEQFF.

This clonotype was seen a few times. The rearrangement uses TRBV13 and TRBJ1-2, with D possibly matching TRBD1 (5 bases). From germline, CDR1 is PRHDT and CDR2 FYEKMQ (reference sequence). This CDR3 region has 17 residues. Trimming removed 0 bases from V and 0 bases from J, with 14 bases in between. CDR3: CASSLGVAGEPNYGYTF. CDR3 nucleotides: TGTGCCAGCAGCTTAGGCGTTGCGGGGGAGCCTAACTATGGCTACACCTTC.

The CDR3 sequence is CASSRTAGYGYTF. For the CDR3, the DNA is TGTGCCAGCAGCCGGACAGCGGGCTATGGCTACACCTTC. The rearrangement joins TRBV9 to TRBJ1-2, with D maybe TRBD1 (6 bases). Germline lookup yields CDR1 SGDLS and CDR2 YYNGEE. Between the trimmed V and J ends, which lost 4 bases and 4 bases, there was a span of 11 bases. CDR3 length: 13 residues.

The chain recombines TRBV29-1 with TRBJ2-2, with D unclear. There are 11 residues in the CDR3. The V end lost 6 bases, the J end lost 7 bases, and 9 bases lay between the germline ends. CDR1 is SQVTM, CDR2 ANQGSEA, per germline. In DNA form, the CDR3 reads TGCAGCGTCCCAAGGAGCGGGGAGCTGTTTTTT. Encoded protein: CSVPRSGELFF.

The V call is TRBV5-8, the J call TRBJ1-1; D perhaps matches TRBD1 (5 bases). This CDR3 is built from 12 residues. The germline V and J ends were trimmed by 7 bases and 3 bases, with 10 bases remaining between them. Germline lookup yields CDR1 SGHTS and CDR2 YDEGEE. The CDR3 nucleotides read TGTGCCAGCGGGGTAGGGGACACTGAAGCTTTCTTT. Its protein product is CASGVGDTEAFF.

This chain links TRBV29-1 with TRBJ2-7; the D gene is possibly TRBD2 (6 bases). This CDR3 spans 15 amino acids. With 4 bases removed from V and 5 bases from J, the gap between germline ends came to 21 bases. Germline CDR1 SQVTM, CDR2 ANQGSEA. The CDR3 is CSVGGGGQRTHEQYF. CDR3 nucleotide sequence: TGCAGCGTTGGGGGAGGTGGACAACGGACCCACGAGCAGTACTTC.

This clonotype was counted once. The rearrangement links TRBV25-1 to TRBJ1-2; no clear D gene. Trimming pared 2 bases from V and 4 bases from J, leaving 8 bases between. CDR1 MGHDK and CDR2 SYGVNS come from the germline V gene. This CDR3 has 13 amino acids. CDR3: CASSETSGYGYTF. CDR3 coding DNA: TGTGCCAGCAGTGAAACCTCCGGCTATGGCTACACCTTC.

The V call is TRBV9, the J call TRBJ1-2, with D possibly matching TRBD1 (5 bases). The CDR3 is made up of 12 amino acids. V lost 4 bases and J 8 bases, leaving 12 bases between the germline ends. Germline CDR1 is SGDLS and CDR2 is YYNGEE. CDR3 region: CASSSEGYGYTF. The CDR3 DNA is TGTGCCAGCAGCTCCGAGGGGTACGGCTACACCTTC.